A selection of T cell receptor beta chains follows, all from one sample in a study of cytomegalovirus exposure and HLA in healthy donors. TCRdb's table, derived via immunoSEQ multiplex PCR, lists solely in-frame clones and lacks some. The table records about 130,000 clones, around 77% of them present only once. The sample comprised PBMCs. Receptors originate from a woman in her 50s in good health and CMV-seronegative. The CDR3 runs from the conserved cysteine through the conserved F or W.

v_call,cdr3_length,j_call,cdr3_aa
TRBV15,16,TRBJ2-6,CATSDTGSSGANVLTF
TRBV4-1,19,TRBJ2-2,CASSPPALTRKILTGELFF
TRBV5-1,14,TRBJ1-2,CASSFETGAGGYTF
TRBV18,14,TRBJ1-5,CASSRDRTNQPQHF
TRBV5-4,14,TRBJ2-7,CASSLKGVGGEQYF
TRBV5-6,16,TRBJ2-5,CASSLDLTGGLETQYF
TRBV30,15,TRBJ1-2,CAWSFSGAGRYGYTF
TRBV15,16,TRBJ2-5,CATSRVVSGRSETQYF
TRBV6-5,13,TRBJ1-5,CASSRDRGQPQHF
TRBV27,14,TRBJ1-2,CASSLAGGGRGYTF
TRBV28,14,TRBJ1-1,CASSLRGMNTEAFF
TRBV6-5,13,TRBJ2-7,CASSVTGTYEQYF
TRBV27,15,TRBJ1-2,CASRLGQTTNYGYTF
TRBV11-1,18,TRBJ2-1,CASSFSGTGVTPYNEQFF
TRBV28,15,TRBJ1-2,CASSSIQGQGYGYTF
TRBV9,15,TRBJ2-1,CASSPDSLSYNEQFF
TRBV5-4,15,TRBJ2-2,CASSPGLAGAGELFF
TRBV29-1,11,TRBJ2-1,CSVERRDEQFF
TRBV4-3,17,TRBJ2-3,CASSQATSGISTDTQYF
TRBV5-1,15,TRBJ1-5,CASSPSGGADQPQHF
TRBV19,16,TRBJ2-5,CASSIILAGDGETQYF
TRBV6-6,13,TRBJ2-7,CASSLQSSYEQYF
TRBV7-7,14,TRBJ2-1,CASSPGGSPNEQFF
TRBV10-3,15,TRBJ2-5,CAISEKAGGPETQYF
TRBV6-5,15,TRBJ1-2,CASSNYGGGNYGYTF
TRBV6-1,13,TRBJ2-1,CASARDFYNEQFF